These 18 T cell receptor beta chains were sequenced from one sample in a study of Ad26.COV2.S vaccination and SARS-CoV-2 variants. Measured with immunoSEQ multiplex PCR; TCRdb has only the in-frame clones, and not every one. The table shows 440,000 or so clones, with less than 95% occurring only once. Described treatment: some 20 received Ad26.COV2.S at low or high dose, single or two shots; about 5 received placebo; per-sample allocation not given. On day 63 after the first injection, vaccine and placebo recipients gave samples. This sample comprised peripheral blood, obtained in a trial of Ad26.COV2.S vaccine versus placebo. The receptors shown here come from a person between 18 and 65 years old who received the Ad26.COV2.S COVID-19 vaccine or a placebo.

This clone was detected a few times. This sequence joins TRBV6-1 and TRBJ2-7; maybe TRBD1 (5 bases). The V gene lost 2 bases and the J gene lost 0 bases, with 5 bases spanning the gap. The CDR3 length is 13 residues. The germline CDR1 and CDR2 sequences are MNHNS and SASEGT. The CDR3 sequence is CASSERGSYEQYF. The CDR3 bases are TGTGCCAGCAGTGAAAGGGGCTCCTACGAGCAGTACTTC.

V usage is TRBV6-2 or TRBV6-3 and J usage is TRBJ1-1, with 8 bases matching TRBD1. Germline CDR1 and CDR2: MNHEY and SVGEGT. The CDR3 loop spans 11 amino acids. Unmatched junction bases numbered 5, after V lost 5 bases and J lost 12 bases. CDR3 sequence: CASSQGAASFF. In DNA form, the CDR3 reads TGTGCCAGCAGTCAGGGGGCTGCGTCTTTCTTT.

As concerns this clone: It may be a read error: a sequence one base away is much more abundant. J is TRBJ2-3 and V is TRBV12-3 or TRBV12-4; D gene unclear. The CDR3 is 13 residues long. Trimming removed 6 bases at V and 0 bases at J, with 7 bases between. The CDR3 sequence is CASRERSTDTQYF. The CDR3 DNA is TGTGCCAGCAGGGAGAGGAGCACAGATACGCAGTATTTT.

This rearrangement joins TRBV5-1 to TRBJ2-5; tentative D call: TRBD2 (5 bases). CDR3 length equals 14 residues. CDR1 SGHRS and CDR2 YFSETQ come from the germline V gene. Trimming took 2 bases from V and 3 from J, leaving 11 bases between them. The CDR3 nucleotides are TGCGCCAGCAGCTTCGGGGAAAAGGAAGAGACCCAGTACTTC. This gives the protein CASSFGEKEETQYF.

The rearrangement links TRBV29-1 to TRBJ1-4; D perhaps matches TRBD1 (6 bases). This CDR3 is 14 amino acids long. CDR1 is SQVTM and CDR2 is ANQGSEA in the germline V gene. Trimming cost V 8 bases and J 8 bases, with 21 bases left between them. CDR3 sequence reads: CSFQPMGAQEKLFF. CDR3 coding DNA: TGCAGCTTCCAACCTATGGGGGCACAAGAAAAACTGTTTTTT. Using reference TRBV29-1 and TRBJ1-4 for the parts outside the CDR3, the full variable domain is SAVISQKPSRDICQRGTSLTIQCQVDSQVTMMFWYRQQPGQSLTLIATANQGSEATYESGFVIDKFPISRPNLTFSTLTVSNMSPEDSSIYLCSFQPMGAQEKLFFGSGTQLSVL.

The genes are TRBV5-1 and TRBJ1-1, with TRBD1 identical over 8 bases. V lost 2 bases, J lost 7 bases, and 4 bases stayed unmatched. The CDR3 length is 13 residues. Germline V gives CDR1 SGHRS, CDR2 YFSETQ. The CDR3 DNA sequence: TGCGCCAGCAGCTTCGGACAGGGCGGTGAAGCTTTCTTT. Its protein is CASSFGQGGEAFF.

V and J are TRBV20-1 and TRBJ2-1; 7 positions match TRBD2. The CDR3 is 11 residues long. V lost 0 bases, J lost 10 bases, and 0 bases stayed unmatched. The germline CDR1 and CDR2 sequences are DFQATT and SNEGSKA (reference sequence). CDR3 region: CSAREGGEQFF. The CDR3, as DNA: TGCAGTGCTAGAGAGGGAGGGGAGCAGTTCTTC.

The chain uses TRBV6-1 and TRBJ1-2; D uncertain. V was pared by 3 bases and J by 5 bases, with 13 bases between. This CDR3 is built from 14 residues. The V gene's germline CDR1 is MNHNS and CDR2 SASEGT. CDR3 sequence: CASSEAGGPYGYTF. As DNA, the CDR3 is TGTGCCAGCAGTGAGGCCGGCGGGCCATATGGCTACACCTTC.

The chain has TRBV9 and TRBJ2-7, with D perhaps given as TRBD1 or TRBD2 (5 bases each). V was trimmed by 4 bases and J by 1 base, leaving 9 bases between them. The germline CDR1 and CDR2 sequences are SGDLS and YYNGEE. The CDR3 length is 13 residues. The DNA for the CDR3 is TGTGCCAGCAGCCGGGGCCAGTCCTACGAGCAGTACTTC. Amino acids: CASSRGQSYEQYF. Looking up the rest from reference TRBV9 and TRBJ2-7 gives the full variable domain: DSGVTQTPKHLITATGQRVTLRCSPRSGDLSVYWYQQSLDQGLQFLIQYYNGEERAKGNILERFSAQQFPDLHSELNLSSLELGDSALYFCASSRGQSYEQYFGPGTRLTVT.

This clone has just one count. The chain recombines TRBV7-6 with TRBJ2-1; the D gene could be TRBD1 or TRBD2 (5 bases each). CDR3 length equals 14 residues. Between the trimmed V and J ends, which lost 1 base and 6 bases, there was a span of 10 bases. Germline V lookup: CDR1 SGHVS, CDR2 FNYEAQ. CDR3 residues: CASSLDPGSNEQFF. CDR3 DNA: TGTGCCAGCAGCTTAGACCCAGGGAGCAATGAGCAGTTCTTC.

The chain couples TRBV30 to TRBJ1-4; no clear D. Trimming removed 3 bases at V and 8 bases at J, with 7 bases between. From germline, CDR1 is GTSNPN and CDR2 SVGIG (reference sequence). CDR3 size: 11 residues. The CDR3 reads CAWREGEKLFF. CDR3 nucleotide sequence: TGTGCCTGGAGGGAGGGAGAAAAACTGTTTTTT.

J is TRBJ2-1 and V is TRBV7-2; no clear D gene. Trimming pared 5 bases from V and 4 bases from J, leaving 15 bases between. The CDR3 spans 15 residues. Looked up from germline, CDR1 is SGHTA and CDR2 is FQGNSA. The CDR3, as DNA: TGTGCCAGCAGCCCCTCTCCCCTATCTTACAATGAGCAGTTCTTC. As protein: CASSPSPLSYNEQFF.

This chain links TRBV14 with TRBJ2-7, with 7 bases lining up with TRBD1. This CDR3 has 13 amino acids. Losses at the gene ends were 6 bases for V and 3 bases for J; bases not matched to a gene: 5. Germline V gives CDR1 SGHDN, CDR2 FVKESK. CDR3 region: CASRQDRSYEQYF. DNA for the CDR3: TGTGCCAGCAGGCAGGACAGGAGCTACGAGCAGTACTTC.

The chain couples TRBV6-5 to TRBJ2-1; D not resolved. The V and J ends lost 8 bases and 0 bases respectively, with 11 bases between them. CDR1 MNHEY and CDR2 SVGAGI come from the germline V gene. The CDR3 totals 14 residues. This CDR3 is CASRSRVSYNEQFF. For the CDR3, the DNA is TGTGCCAGCCGTAGCAGAGTCTCCTACAATGAGCAGTTCTTC.

This clone was seen only once. The rearrangement links TRBV5-1 to TRBJ2-1; D might be TRBD2 (5 bases). V was pared by 3 bases and J by 0 bases, with 13 bases between. Germline values: CDR1 SGHRS, CDR2 YFSETQ. The CDR3 totals 16 residues. CDR3 protein: CASSYGELSSYNEQFF. CDR3 DNA sequence: TGCGCCAGCAGCTATGGGGAGTTAAGCTCCTACAATGAGCAGTTCTTC.

The rearrangement joins TRBV28 to TRBJ1-2; D is possibly TRBD1 (5 bases). Germline V gene lookup returns CDR1 MDHEN and CDR2 SYDVKM. The V end lost 3 bases, the J end lost 7 bases, and 12 bases lay between the germline ends. This CDR3 has 13 amino acids. CDR3 DNA sequence: TGTGCCAGCAGTTTCGCAGGGAAGAGTGGCTACACCTTC. Residues: CASSFAGKSGYTF.

This clone was seen only a few times. Other DNA sequences within the sample encode an identical CDR3. The V and J genes are TRBV9 and TRBJ2-1; possibly TRBD1 for D (6 bases). This CDR3 comprises 15 residues. V lost 0 bases, J lost 0 bases, and 7 bases lay in between. Germline V gene lookup returns CDR1 SGDLS and CDR2 YYNGEE. CDR3 in amino acids: CASSVGRGSYNEQFF. CDR3 DNA sequence: TGTGCCAGCAGCGTAGGCAGGGGCTCCTACAATGAGCAGTTCTTC.

This clone showed up just once. This sequence joins TRBV2 and TRBJ2-7; 9 nucleotides align to TRBD2. Germline-derived CDR1 and CDR2 are SNHLY and FYNNEI. CDR3 length: 15 amino acids. Losses at the gene ends were 6 bases for V and 4 bases for J; bases not matched to a gene: 10. The CDR3 DNA reads TGTGCCAGCAGGGACTATGCGGGAGGGTTTTACGAGCAGTACTTC. Protein: CASRDYAGGFYEQYF. Full variable domain (outside the CDR3, taken from reference TRBV2 and TRBJ2-7): EPEVTQTPSHQVTQMGQEVILRCVPISNHLYFYWYRQILGQKVEFLVSFYNNEISEKSEIFDDQFSVERPDGSNFTLKIRSTKLEDSAMYFCASRDYAGGFYEQYFGPGTRLTVT.